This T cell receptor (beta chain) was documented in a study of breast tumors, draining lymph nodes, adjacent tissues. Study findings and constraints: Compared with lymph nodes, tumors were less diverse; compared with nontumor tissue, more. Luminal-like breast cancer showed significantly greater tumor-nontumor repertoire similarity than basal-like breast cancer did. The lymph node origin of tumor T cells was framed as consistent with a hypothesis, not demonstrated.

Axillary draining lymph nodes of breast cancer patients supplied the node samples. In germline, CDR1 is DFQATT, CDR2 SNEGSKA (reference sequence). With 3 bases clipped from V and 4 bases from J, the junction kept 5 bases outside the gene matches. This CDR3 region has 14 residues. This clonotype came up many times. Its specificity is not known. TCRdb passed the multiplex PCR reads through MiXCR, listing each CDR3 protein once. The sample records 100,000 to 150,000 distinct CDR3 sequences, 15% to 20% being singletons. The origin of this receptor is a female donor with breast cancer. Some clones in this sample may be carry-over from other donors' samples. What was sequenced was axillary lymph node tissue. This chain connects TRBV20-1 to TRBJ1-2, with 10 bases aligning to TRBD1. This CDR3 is CSASDRGRVYGYTF. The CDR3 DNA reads TGCAGTGCTAGCGACAGGGGGCGCGTCTATGGCTACACCTTC.